Detailed here is one TCR beta chain. Its antigen is unidentified. This record comes from a study of shared clonotypes between healthy human individuals. Study-wide results and caveats: Only blood was sampled, and tissue TCR repertoires likely differ from blood ones.

The CDR3 spans 15 residues. Germline V gene data show CDR1 as SGHVS and CDR2 as FNYEAQ. V shed 1 base and J shed 0 bases, with 8 bases lying between them. Tens of thousands of T cell genomes (around 200 ng DNA) went into each sorted-subset replicate. The authors' processing: Without quality scores, immunoSEQ junctional reads could not be filtered like full-length reads. TCRdb keeps only in-frame clones here, not all; method: immunoSEQ multiplex PCR. From that table come the V and J calls and clone size; the DNA was used to work out D and trimming. The sample includes hundreds of thousands of clones, 90% to 98% seen only once; the top ten take under 0.3%. It was CD45RO-negative cells, positively selected for CCR7, that made up naive CD8 cells, with terminally differentiated effector memory CD45RA+ cells excluded.

This clonotype originated in a young man in good health. Sequencing input: naive CD8+ T cells sorted from blood. The genes are TRBV7-6 and TRBJ2-3, with D unclear. The CDR3 coding sequence is TGTGCCAGCAGCTTAGAGACCTCTAGCACAGATACGCAGTATTTT. Protein product: CASSLETSSTDTQYF.